These 17 T cell receptor beta chains were all obtained from the same sample, sequenced in a study of identifying expanded T cells in peripheral blood. Clones were sequenced by immunoSEQ multiplex PCR, and TCRdb holds only the in-frame ones, with some missing. The table lists 60,000 to 70,000 clones, around 83% of them singletons, with about 18% in the top ten. Input material: blood. Receptors were obtained from a person between 18 and 69 years old in good health.

V usage is TRBV2 and J usage is TRBJ2-3; the match to TRBD2 covers 9 bases. Germline CDR1 SNHLY, CDR2 FYNNEI. V shed 6 bases, J shed 2 bases, and the junction held 9 bases outside the gene matches. There are 16 residues in the CDR3. The CDR3 loop is CASSKRLAGPTDTQYF. In nucleotides, the CDR3 is TGTGCCAGCAGCAAACGGCTAGCGGGACCCACAGATACGCAGTATTTT.

This clone was observed a few times. The rearrangement uses TRBV15 and TRBJ1-4, with TRBD1 identical over 7 bases. The germline V gene encodes CDR1 LNHNV and CDR2 YYDKDF (reference sequence). The junction had 8 bases not matched to a gene; V was cut back by 3 bases and J by 1 base. This CDR3 comprises 17 residues. CDR3 in DNA: TGTGCCACCAGCAGGGCCGGGACAGTTCGAACTAATGAAAAACTGTTTTTT. Its protein is CATSRAGTVRTNEKLFF.

The genes are TRBV2 and TRBJ2-1; 9 nucleotides line up with TRBD2. This CDR3 spans 17 amino acids. The J segment lost 5 bases and the V segment lost 1 base, leaving 9 bases of the junction unmatched. The germline V gene has CDR1 SNHLY and CDR2 FYNNEI. CDR3 loop: CASSEGGLAGTDNEQFF. The DNA for the CDR3 is TGTGCCAGCAGTGAAGGGGGCCTAGCGGGGACGGACAATGAGCAGTTCTTC.

The V and J genes are TRBV5-4 and TRBJ2-5; D gene ambiguous. The DNA matches TRBJ2-7 better at its end, which makes the J call doubtful. This CDR3 has 15 residues. Germline CDR1 SGHNT, CDR2 YYREEE (reference sequence). The CDR3 reads CASSLGTLSSYEQYF. The CDR3 DNA follows: TGTGCCAGCAGCTTGGGAACTCTTAGCTCCTACGAGCAGTACTTC.

This chain joins TRBV7-1 and TRBJ2-7; 7 bases map to TRBD1. TRBV7-1 is an ORF; its function is uncertain. V dropped 6 bases and J dropped 2; count of bases not matched to a gene: 13. The CDR3 extends over 16 amino acids. The CDR3 here is CASSRQGRDPPYEQYF. For the CDR3, the DNA is TGTGCCAGCAGTCGACAGGGAAGGGACCCTCCCTACGAGCAGTACTTC.

V is TRBV19 and J is TRBJ1-5, with D perhaps TRBD1 (6 bases). The CDR3 sequence is 16 residues long. Trimming pared 10 bases from V and 8 bases from J, leaving 27 bases between. Germline CDR1 is LNHDA and CDR2 is SQIVND (reference sequence). CDR3 sequence reads: CATKAPDRMLVEPQHF. The CDR3 nucleotides are TGTGCCACCAAAGCTCCGGACAGAATGTTGGTGGAGCCCCAGCATTTT. Full variable domain (missing parts from reference TRBV19 and TRBJ1-5): DGGITQSPKYLFRKEGQNVTLSCEQNLNHDAMYWYRQDPGQGLRLIYYSQIVNDFQKGDIAEGYSVSREKKESFPLTVTSAQKNPTAFYLCATKAPDRMLVEPQHFGDGTRLSIL.

The rearrangement uses TRBV30 and TRBJ2-3; D remains ambiguous. The CDR3 runs to 14 residues. The germline V gene encodes CDR1 GTSNPN and CDR2 SVGIG (reference sequence). V was pared by 2 bases and J by 2 bases, with 11 bases between. The CDR3 loop is CAWSKQPFTDTQYF. CDR3 in DNA: TGTGCCTGGAGTAAGCAGCCGTTCACAGATACGCAGTATTTT.

V gene TRBV7-9 combines with J gene TRBJ2-5; 9 nucleotides line up with TRBD2. Germline CDR1 SEHNR, CDR2 FQNEAQ (reference sequence). The CDR3 runs 14 residues. The J segment lost 6 bases and the V segment lost 3 bases, leaving 5 bases of the junction unmatched. The CDR3 region is CASSLAGGPKTQYF. DNA for the CDR3: TGTGCCAGCAGCTTGGCGGGGGGGCCTAAGACCCAGTACTTC.

The chain couples TRBV5-6 to TRBJ1-1; 10 bases match TRBD1. This CDR3 has 16 residues. Per the germline V gene, CDR1 is SGHDT and CDR2 is YYEEEE. V lost 1 base, J lost 2 bases, and 5 bases stayed unmatched. The DNA of the CDR3 is TGTGCCAGCAGCTTGCTCGGACAGGGGGATAACACTGAAGCTTTCTTT. As protein: CASSLLGQGDNTEAFF.

In DNA form, the CDR3 reads TGTGCCAGCAGCGTAGGGGCCCTGAATCGGGGGGAAAAACTGTTTTTT. Its translation: CASSVGALNRGEKLFF. The V gene is TRBV9, the J gene TRBJ1-4; perhaps TRBD1 as D (5 bases). The length of the CDR3 is 16 residues. V gave up 0 bases and J gave up 8 bases, with 17 bases separating them. Germline CDR1 is SGDLS and CDR2 is YYNGEE.

This chain uses TRBV30 with TRBJ2-5, with 10 bases matching TRBD2. V lost 4 bases, J lost 2 bases, and 4 bases stayed unmatched. Germline V CDR1 and CDR2: GTSNPN, SVGIG (reference sequence). There are 14 residues in the CDR3. The chain's CDR3 is CAWTWTSGQETQYF. The CDR3 DNA reads as TGTGCCTGGACCTGGACTAGCGGTCAAGAGACCCAGTACTTC.

In nucleotides, the CDR3 is TGTGCCAGCAGTGAGGGACTGAATAGGGAGCAGTACGTC. Translation: CASSEGLNREQYV. This chain connects TRBV6-1 to TRBJ2-7, with D maybe TRBD2 (6 bases). Germline V gene data show CDR1 as MNHNS and CDR2 as SASEGT. The CDR3 has 13 residues. V was cut by 3 bases and J by 7 bases, with 13 bases left in between.

The chain carries TRBV19 and TRBJ1-1, with D tentatively TRBD1 (6 bases). The CDR3 covers 13 residues. CDR1 and CDR2 (germline): LNHDA, SQIVND (reference sequence). V was trimmed by 1 base and J by 8 bases, leaving 11 bases between them. Here the CDR3 DNA reads TGTGCCAGTAGTATAGGGCGGGGGCGCGAAGCTTTCTTT. Protein sequence: CASSIGRGREAFF.

V and J are TRBV5-1 and TRBJ2-1; the D is unclear. Germline values: CDR1 SGHRS, CDR2 YFSETQ. With 0 bases removed from V and 6 bases from J, the gap between germline ends came to 4 bases. The CDR3 spans 12 residues. The CDR3 DNA is TGCGCCAGCAGCTTGGGAAGCAATGAGCAGTTCTTC. This encodes CASSLGSNEQFF.

CDR3 residues: CASSHRDRGFEQYF. CDR3 in DNA: TGTGCCAGCAGCCACAGGGACAGGGGGTTTGAGCAGTACTTC. The V and J genes are TRBV14 and TRBJ2-7; 11 nucleotides agree with TRBD1. The germline CDR1 and CDR2 sequences are SGHDN and FVKESK. With 3 bases clipped from V and 7 bases from J, the junction kept 5 bases outside the gene matches. This CDR3 region has 14 residues.

The V call is TRBV19, the J call TRBJ2-7, with D tentatively TRBD1 or TRBD2 (5 bases each). The V and J ends lost 5 bases and 0 bases respectively, with 11 bases between them. The CDR3 is made up of 14 amino acids. CDR1 is LNHDA, CDR2 SQIVND, per germline (reference sequence). The CDR3: CASSPGTVSYEQYF. The CDR3 nucleotides read TGTGCCAGTAGTCCGGGGACGGTCTCCTACGAGCAGTACTTC.

This clone was seen a few times. The CDR3 sequence is CASYQQGNGYTF. DNA of the CDR3: TGTGCCAGCTATCAACAGGGTAATGGCTACACCTTC. The chain uses TRBV25-1 and TRBJ1-2; tentatively, D is TRBD1 (6 bases). Deletions cut 8 bases from V and 6 bases from J, with 13 bases between. There are 12 residues in the CDR3. CDR1 is MGHDK, CDR2 SYGVNS, per germline.